The sequence of this T cell receptor beta chain was determined in a study of blood T cell repertoires in COVID-19. Study overall: From T cells, B-cell-depleted T cells, or PBMCs came the material, which was cDNA or gDNA.

As handled by the study authors: Estimation of nucleated cell counts relied on the amplification of reference gene primers. TCRdb's copy holds only in-frame clones and misses some; the assay was immunoSEQ multiplex PCR. V and J calls and clone size are those listed in that table; D and trimming were worked out from the DNA. The sample yields 100,000 to 150,000 clones, less than 90% seen once. The CDR3 extends over 11 amino acids. The germline V and J ends were trimmed by 4 bases and 5 bases, with 6 bases remaining between them. Germline V lookup: CDR1 SQVTM, CDR2 ANQGSEA. The V gene is TRBV29-1, the J gene TRBJ2-1, with D uncertain. Sequenced material: peripheral blood. The origin of this receptor is a woman in her twenties or thirties who had recovered from COVID-19. The CDR3 is CSVVPDNEQFF. In nucleotides, the CDR3 is TGCAGCGTTGTTCCAGACAATGAGCAGTTCTTC.